This T cell receptor (beta chain) was captured by sequencing in a study of T cell repertoires in cytomegalovirus infection. Using its own MiXCR run on the reads, TCRdb lists one record per CDR3 protein. The data contain nearly 450,000 distinct CDR3 sequences, approximately 33% of them singletons. The CDR3 is made up of 16 amino acids. CDR1 and CDR2 from the germline V gene are MNHNY and SVGAGI (reference sequence). V lost 5 bases to trimming and J lost 2 bases; unmatched junction nucleotides: 9. This clonotype was counted a few times. This clonotype originated in a human donor in good health (CMV status not recorded). Some clones in this sample may be carry-over from other donors' samples. The sample taken for sequencing was PBMCs. The J gene is TRBJ2-4, the V gene TRBV6-6; 7 nucleotides line up with TRBD1. This CDR3 is CASSQRGRGTKNIQYF. The CDR3 coding sequence is TGTGCCAGCAGTCAGAGGGGGCGCGGAACCAAAAACATTCAGTACTTC.